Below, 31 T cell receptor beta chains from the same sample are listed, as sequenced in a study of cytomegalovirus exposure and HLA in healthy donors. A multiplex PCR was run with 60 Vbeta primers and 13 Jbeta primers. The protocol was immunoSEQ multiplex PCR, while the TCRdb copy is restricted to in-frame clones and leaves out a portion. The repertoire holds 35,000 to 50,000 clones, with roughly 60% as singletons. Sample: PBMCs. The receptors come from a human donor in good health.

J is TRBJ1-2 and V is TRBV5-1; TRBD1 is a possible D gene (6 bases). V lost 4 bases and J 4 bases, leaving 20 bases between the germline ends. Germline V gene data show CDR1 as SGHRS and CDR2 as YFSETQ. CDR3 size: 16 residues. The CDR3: CASSPDSGGASYGYTF. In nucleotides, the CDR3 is TGCGCCAGCAGCCCAGATTCGGGGGGCGCCAGCTATGGCTACACCTTC.

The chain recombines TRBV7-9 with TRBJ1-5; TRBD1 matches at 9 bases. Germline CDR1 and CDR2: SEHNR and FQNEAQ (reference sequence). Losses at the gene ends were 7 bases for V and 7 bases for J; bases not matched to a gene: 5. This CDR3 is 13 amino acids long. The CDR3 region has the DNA TGTGCCAGCACCAGGACAGGGGACCAGCCCCAGCATTTT. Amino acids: CASTRTGDQPQHF.

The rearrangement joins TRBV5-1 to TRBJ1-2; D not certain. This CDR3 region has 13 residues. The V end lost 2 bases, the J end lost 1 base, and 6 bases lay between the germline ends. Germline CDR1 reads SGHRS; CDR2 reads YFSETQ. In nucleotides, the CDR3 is TGCGCCAGCAGCTTACCGAGTAACTATGGCTACACCTTC. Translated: CASSLPSNYGYTF.

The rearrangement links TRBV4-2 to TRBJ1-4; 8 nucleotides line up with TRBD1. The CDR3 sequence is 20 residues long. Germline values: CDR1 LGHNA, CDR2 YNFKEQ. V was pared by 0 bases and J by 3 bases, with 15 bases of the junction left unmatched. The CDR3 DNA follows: TGTGCCAGCAGCCAAGATCCGGGCGGCGACTGGGGACAGGCTAATGAAAAACTGTTTTTT. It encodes CASSQDPGGDWGQANEKLFF.

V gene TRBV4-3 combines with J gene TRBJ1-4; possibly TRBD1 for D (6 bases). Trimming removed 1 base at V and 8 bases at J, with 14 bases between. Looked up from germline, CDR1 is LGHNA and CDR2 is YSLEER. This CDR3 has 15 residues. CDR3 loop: CASSQGGRGGEKLFF. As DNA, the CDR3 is TGCGCCAGCAGCCAAGGGGGGCGGGGGGGCGAAAAACTGTTTTTT.

The CDR3 loop is CASSSVYYGYTF. DNA of the CDR3: TGTGCCAGCAGCTCAGTTTACTATGGCTACACCTTC. The V and J genes are TRBV7-8 and TRBJ1-2; D uncertain. Per germline, CDR1 SGHVS and CDR2 FQNEAQ. V lost 4 bases and J lost 3, with 6 bases in between. The CDR3 has 12 amino acids.

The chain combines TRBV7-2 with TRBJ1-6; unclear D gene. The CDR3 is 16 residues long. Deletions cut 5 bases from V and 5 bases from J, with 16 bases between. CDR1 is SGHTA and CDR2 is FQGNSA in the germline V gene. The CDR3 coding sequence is TGTGCCAGCAGCCCAAACAGTAGAACCAATAATTCACCCCTCCACTTT. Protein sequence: CASSPNSRTNNSPLHF.

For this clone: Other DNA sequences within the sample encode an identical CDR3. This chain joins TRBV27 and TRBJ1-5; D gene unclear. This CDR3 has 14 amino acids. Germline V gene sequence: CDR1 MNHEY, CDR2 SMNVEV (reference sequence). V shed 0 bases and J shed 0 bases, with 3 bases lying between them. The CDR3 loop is CASSLSRSNQPQHF. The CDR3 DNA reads TGTGCCAGCAGTTTATCTCGTAGCAATCAGCCCCAGCATTTT.

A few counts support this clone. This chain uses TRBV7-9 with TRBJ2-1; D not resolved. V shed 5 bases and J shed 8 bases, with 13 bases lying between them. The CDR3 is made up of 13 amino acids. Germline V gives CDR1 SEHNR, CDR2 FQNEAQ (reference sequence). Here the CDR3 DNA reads TGTGCCAGCAGCCCCACCAGTTCCCATGAGCAGTTCTTC. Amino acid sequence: CASSPTSSHEQFF.

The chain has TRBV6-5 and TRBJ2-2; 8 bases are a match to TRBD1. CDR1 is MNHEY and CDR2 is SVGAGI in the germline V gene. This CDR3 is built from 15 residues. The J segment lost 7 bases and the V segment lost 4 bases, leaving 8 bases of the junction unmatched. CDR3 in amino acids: CASSSAGGFIGELFF. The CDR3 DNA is TGTGCCAGCAGTTCTGCAGGGGGCTTCATCGGGGAGCTGTTTTTT.

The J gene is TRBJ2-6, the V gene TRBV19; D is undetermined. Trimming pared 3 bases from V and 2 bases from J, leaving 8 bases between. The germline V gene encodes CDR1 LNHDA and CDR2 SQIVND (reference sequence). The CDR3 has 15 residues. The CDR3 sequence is CASSMLGTGANVLTF. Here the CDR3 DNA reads TGTGCCAGTAGTATGCTCGGTACTGGGGCCAACGTCCTGACTTTC. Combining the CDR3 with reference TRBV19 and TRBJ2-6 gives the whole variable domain DGGITQSPKYLFRKEGQNVTLSCEQNLNHDAMYWYRQDPGQGLRLIYYSQIVNDFQKGDIAEGYSVSREKKESFPLTVTSAQKNPTAFYLCASSMLGTGANVLTFGAGSRLTVL.

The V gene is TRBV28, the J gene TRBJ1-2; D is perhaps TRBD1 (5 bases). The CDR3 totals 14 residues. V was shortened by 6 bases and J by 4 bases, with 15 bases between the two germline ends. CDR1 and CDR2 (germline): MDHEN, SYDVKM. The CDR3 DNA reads TGTGCCAGCAGCCCGGGGGGGAGTACCTATGGCTACACCTTC. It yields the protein CASSPGGSTYGYTF.

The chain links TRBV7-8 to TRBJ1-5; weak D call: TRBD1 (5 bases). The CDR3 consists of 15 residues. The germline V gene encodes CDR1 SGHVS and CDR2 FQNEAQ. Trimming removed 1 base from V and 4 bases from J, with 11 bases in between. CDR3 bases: TGTGCCAGCAGCTTAGTGTCAGGGTGGAATCAGCCCCAGCATTTT. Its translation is CASSLVSGWNQPQHF.

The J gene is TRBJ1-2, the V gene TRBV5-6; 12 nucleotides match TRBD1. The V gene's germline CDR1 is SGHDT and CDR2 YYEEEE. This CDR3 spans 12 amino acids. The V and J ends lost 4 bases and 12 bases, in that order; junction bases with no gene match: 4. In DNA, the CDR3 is TGTGCCAGCAGCCAGGGGACAGGGGGCCACACCTTC. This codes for CASSQGTGGHTF.

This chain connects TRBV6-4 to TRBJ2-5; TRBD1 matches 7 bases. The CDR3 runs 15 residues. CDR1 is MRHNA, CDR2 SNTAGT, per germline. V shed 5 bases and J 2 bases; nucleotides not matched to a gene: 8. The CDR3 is CASSPPPRGQETQYF. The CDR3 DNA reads TGTGCCAGCAGTCCACCCCCCAGGGGGCAAGAGACCCAGTACTTC.

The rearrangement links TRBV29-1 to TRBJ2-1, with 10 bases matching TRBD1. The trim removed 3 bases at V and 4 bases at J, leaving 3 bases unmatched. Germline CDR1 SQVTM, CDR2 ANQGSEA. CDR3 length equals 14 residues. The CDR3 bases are TGCAGCGTTGAGGCGGGACAGGGGTACAATGAGCAGTTCTTC. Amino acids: CSVEAGQGYNEQFF.

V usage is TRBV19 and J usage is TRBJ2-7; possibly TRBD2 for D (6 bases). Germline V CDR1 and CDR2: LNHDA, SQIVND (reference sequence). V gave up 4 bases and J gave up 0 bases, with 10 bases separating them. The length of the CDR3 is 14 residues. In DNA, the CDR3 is TGTGCCAGTAGTACCATCGGGAGCTCCTACGAGCAGTACTTC. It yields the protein CASSTIGSSYEQYF.

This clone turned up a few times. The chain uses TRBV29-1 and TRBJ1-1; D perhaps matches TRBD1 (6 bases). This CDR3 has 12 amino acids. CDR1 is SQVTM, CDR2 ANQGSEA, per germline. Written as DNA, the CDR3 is TGCAGTGCTAAGACAGGGAACACTGAAGCTTTCTTT. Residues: CSAKTGNTEAFF.

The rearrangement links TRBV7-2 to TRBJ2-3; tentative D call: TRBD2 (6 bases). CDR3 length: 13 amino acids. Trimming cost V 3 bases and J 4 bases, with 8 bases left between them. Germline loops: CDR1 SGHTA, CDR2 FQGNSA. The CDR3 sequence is CASSFSSADTQYF. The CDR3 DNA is TGTGCCAGCAGCTTTTCTAGCGCAGATACGCAGTATTTT.

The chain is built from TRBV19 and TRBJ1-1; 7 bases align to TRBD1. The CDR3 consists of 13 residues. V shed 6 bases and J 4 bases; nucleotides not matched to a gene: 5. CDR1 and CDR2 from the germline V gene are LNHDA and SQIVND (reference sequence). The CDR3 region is CASSDRVGTEAFF. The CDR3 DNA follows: TGTGCCAGTAGCGACAGGGTTGGCACTGAAGCTTTCTTT.

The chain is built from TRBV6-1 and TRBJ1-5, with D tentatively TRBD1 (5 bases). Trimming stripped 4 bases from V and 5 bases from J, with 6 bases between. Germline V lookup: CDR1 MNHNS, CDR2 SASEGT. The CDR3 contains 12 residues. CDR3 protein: CASSVTDQPQHF. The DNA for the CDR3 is TGTGCCAGCAGTGTGACAGATCAGCCCCAGCATTTT.

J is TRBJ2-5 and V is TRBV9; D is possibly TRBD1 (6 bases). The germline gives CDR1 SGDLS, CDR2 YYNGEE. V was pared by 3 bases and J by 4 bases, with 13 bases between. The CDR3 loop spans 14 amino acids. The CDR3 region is CASSGTGSGETQYF. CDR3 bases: TGTGCCAGCAGCGGCACAGGGTCGGGAGAGACCCAGTACTTC.

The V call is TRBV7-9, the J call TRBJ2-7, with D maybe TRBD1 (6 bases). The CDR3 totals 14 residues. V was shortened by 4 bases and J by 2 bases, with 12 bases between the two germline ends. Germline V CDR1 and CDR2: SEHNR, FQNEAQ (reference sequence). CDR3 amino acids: CASSWLTGPYEQYF. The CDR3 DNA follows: TGTGCCAGCAGCTGGTTGACAGGCCCCTACGAGCAGTACTTC. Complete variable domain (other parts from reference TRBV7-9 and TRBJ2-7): DTGVSQNPRHKITKRGQNVTFRCDPISEHNRLYWYRQTLGQGPEFLTYFQNEAQLEKSRLLSDRFSAERPKGSFSTLEIQRTEQGDSAMYLCASSWLTGPYEQYFGPGTRLTVT.

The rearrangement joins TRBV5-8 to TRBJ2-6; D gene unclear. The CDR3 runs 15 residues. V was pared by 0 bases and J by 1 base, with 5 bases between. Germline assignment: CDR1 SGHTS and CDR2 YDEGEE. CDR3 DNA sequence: TGTGCCAGCAGCTTGGAACGGTCTGGGGCCAACGTCCTGACTTTC. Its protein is CASSLERSGANVLTF.

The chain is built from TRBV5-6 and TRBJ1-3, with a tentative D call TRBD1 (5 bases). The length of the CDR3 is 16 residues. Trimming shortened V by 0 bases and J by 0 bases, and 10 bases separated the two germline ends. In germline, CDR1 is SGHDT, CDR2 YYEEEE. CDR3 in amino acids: CASSLGPRASGNTIYF. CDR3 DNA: TGTGCCAGCAGCTTGGGACCCAGGGCCTCTGGAAACACCATATATTTT.

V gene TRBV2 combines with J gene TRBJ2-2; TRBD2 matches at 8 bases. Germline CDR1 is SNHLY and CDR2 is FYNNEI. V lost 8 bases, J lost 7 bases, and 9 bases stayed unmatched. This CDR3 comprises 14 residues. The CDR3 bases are TGTGCCAGCTGTCGGGGGGGTCGGAACGGGGAGCTGTTTTTT. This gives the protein CASCRGGRNGELFF.

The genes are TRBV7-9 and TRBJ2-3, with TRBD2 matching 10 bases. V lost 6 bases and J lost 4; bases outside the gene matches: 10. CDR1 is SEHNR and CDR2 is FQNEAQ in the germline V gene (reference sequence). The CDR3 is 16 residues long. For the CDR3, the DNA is TGTGCCAGCAGTTCGATAACTAGCGGGGTGGCAGATACGCAGTATTTT. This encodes CASSSITSGVADTQYF.

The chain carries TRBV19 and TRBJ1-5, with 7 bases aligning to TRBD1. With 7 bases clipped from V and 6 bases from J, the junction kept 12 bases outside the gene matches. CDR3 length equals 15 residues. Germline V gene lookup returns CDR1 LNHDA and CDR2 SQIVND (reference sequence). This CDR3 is CASIPRGRGAQPQHF. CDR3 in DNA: TGTGCCAGTATACCGAGGGGGCGCGGGGCTCAGCCCCAGCATTTT.

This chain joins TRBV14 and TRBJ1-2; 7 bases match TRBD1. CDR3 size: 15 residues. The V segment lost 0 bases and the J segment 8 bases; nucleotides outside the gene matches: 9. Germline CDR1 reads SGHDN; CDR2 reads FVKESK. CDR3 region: CASSQDRGTDYGYTF. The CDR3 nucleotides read TGTGCCAGCAGCCAAGATCGGGGGACAGATTACGGCTACACCTTC.

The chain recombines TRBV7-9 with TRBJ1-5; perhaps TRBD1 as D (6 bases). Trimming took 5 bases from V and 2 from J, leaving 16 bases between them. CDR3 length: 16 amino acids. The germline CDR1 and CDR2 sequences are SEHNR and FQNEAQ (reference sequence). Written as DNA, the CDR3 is TGTGCCAGCAGCCCGGACAGCCCATCGGGCAATCAGCCCCAGCATTTT. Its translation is CASSPDSPSGNQPQHF.

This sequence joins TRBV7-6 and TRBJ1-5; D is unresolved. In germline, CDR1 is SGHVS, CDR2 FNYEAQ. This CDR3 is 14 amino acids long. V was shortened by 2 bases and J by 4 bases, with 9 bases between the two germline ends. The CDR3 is CASSLTSGNQPQHF. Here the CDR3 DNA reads TGTGCCAGCAGCTTAACCAGCGGGAATCAGCCCCAGCATTTT.